This TCR beta chain was sequenced for a study of metastatic and nonmetastatic thyroid tumors. Study-wide context: Patients with malignant and benign thyroid disease provided blood and tumor or nodule tissue, whose repertoires were compared.

V lost 8 bases and J 4 bases, leaving 16 bases between the germline ends. The CDR3 totals 14 residues. Germline lookup yields CDR1 WNHNN and CDR2 SYGVQD (reference sequence). Every patient was untreated before thyroid surgery. This clone has a count of ten or more. Its antigen is still unknown. This same CDR3 is encoded by further DNA sequences in the sample. Per the authors' pipeline: In papillary thyroid cancer, a distant-metastasis classifier was built using CDR3 differences across clinicopathological groups. TCRdb recomputed clones from the PCR reads via MiXCR. TCRdb's processing, not the study's, gives the V and J calls here. There are around 18,000 clones in the sample; under 15% occur only once, and 15% lies in the top ten. Regarding the study as a whole: A significant increase in TCR beta diversity was reportedly seen in malignant thyroid tumors relative to benign nodules, in blood and tumor.

The chain carries TRBV10-1 and TRBJ2-3; either TRBD1 or TRBD2 may supply D (6 bases each). The sequencing input was tumor tissue. The receptor's source is a female donor with papillary thyroid cancer or a benign thyroid nodule (not recorded which). Some clones in this sample may be carry-over from other donors' samples. CDR3 DNA sequence: TGCGCCAGCGCAGAGGGGGGACACCCAGATACGCAGTATTTT. It encodes CASAEGGHPDTQYF.